These 32 T cell receptor beta chains were all obtained from the same sample, sequenced in a study of immune evolution from preneoplasia to lung adenocarcinoma. The data were produced by immunoSEQ multiplex PCR, yet TCRdb's version contains in-frame clones alone and is incomplete. The table shows 900 to 1,200 clones, with about 80% occurring only once. Sequencing was performed on FFPE atypical adenomatous hyperplasia tissue from the lung. Subset meaning: atypical adenomatous hyperplasia (AAH), lung preneoplasia. The receptor set was obtained from a person aged 70 to 85 with lung adenocarcinoma.

The chain carries TRBV11-2 and TRBJ2-7, with D possibly being TRBD2 (6 bases). The germline CDR1 and CDR2 sequences are SGHAT and FQNNGV. Trimming cost V 5 bases and J 4 bases, with 18 bases left between them. The CDR3 is 15 residues long. The CDR3 DNA follows: TGTGCCAGCAGCCCGACTAGTGGGGTCAGGTACGAGCAGTACTTC. It is translated as CASSPTSGVRYEQYF.

The CDR3 reads CASSGTGISSRYEQYF. DNA for the CDR3: TGTGCCAGCAGCGGGACCGGGATTAGCTCCCGCTACGAGCAGTACTTC. This chain uses TRBV9 with TRBJ2-7; the D gene is possibly TRBD2 (5 bases). With 3 bases removed from V and 3 bases from J, the gap between germline ends came to 19 bases. This CDR3 has 16 residues. Germline values: CDR1 SGDLS, CDR2 YYNGEE. Using reference TRBV9 and TRBJ2-7 for the parts outside the CDR3, the full variable domain is DSGVTQTPKHLITATGQRVTLRCSPRSGDLSVYWYQQSLDQGLQFLIQYYNGEERAKGNILERFSAQQFPDLHSELNLSSLELGDSALYFCASSGTGISSRYEQYFGPGTRLTVT.

V is TRBV5-1 and J is TRBJ2-3; 9 nucleotides line up with TRBD2. This CDR3 spans 16 amino acids. Trimming took 0 bases from V and 3 from J; bases not matched to a gene: 5. Germline-derived CDR1 and CDR2 are SGHRS and YFSETQ. CDR3 amino acids: CASSLGHAGGTDTQYF. CDR3 nucleotides: TGCGCCAGCAGCTTGGGGCACGCGGGAGGGACAGATACGCAGTATTTT.

This chain links TRBV7-2 with TRBJ1-4; D is ambiguous. Germline V lookup: CDR1 SGHTA, CDR2 FQGNSA. V was trimmed by 3 bases and J by 3 bases, leaving 2 bases between them. This CDR3 is 12 amino acids long. As DNA, the CDR3 is TGTGCCAGCAGCTTGCCTAATGAAAAACTGTTTTTT. Translating it yields CASSLPNEKLFF.

The chain uses TRBV7-9 and TRBJ2-7, with TRBD2 matching over 7 bases. V shed 1 base, J shed 6 bases, and the junction held 9 bases outside the gene matches. Germline CDR1 reads SEHNR; CDR2 reads FQNEAQ (reference sequence). CDR3 length: 15 residues. The CDR3 DNA sequence: TGTGCCAGCAGCTTAGTGTCGGGGGGAGAGCGCGAGCAGTACTTC. Translating it yields CASSLVSGGEREQYF.

The chain carries TRBV7-9 and TRBJ1-1; 11 bases line up with TRBD1. V was pared by 5 bases and J by 4 bases, with 6 bases of the junction left unmatched. The CDR3 length is 15 residues. CDR1 is SEHNR, CDR2 FQNEAQ, per germline (reference sequence). The CDR3 reads CASSRPGTGGTEAFF. The CDR3 DNA reads as TGTGCCAGCAGCCGTCCCGGGACAGGGGGCACTGAAGCTTTCTTT.

The chain is built from TRBV27 and TRBJ1-2, with D maybe TRBD1 (6 bases). This CDR3 has 15 residues. Germline assignment: CDR1 MNHEY and CDR2 SMNVEV (reference sequence). V was trimmed by 3 bases and J by 1 base, leaving 12 bases between them. The CDR3 loop reads CASSFRGPLNYGYTF. CDR3 DNA: TGTGCCAGCAGTTTCAGGGGACCCCTTAACTATGGCTACACCTTC.

By proportion, this clone is large. The genes are TRBV7-2 and TRBJ2-1, with a possible D match to TRBD2 (6 bases). CDR1 is SGHTA, CDR2 FQGNSA, per germline. This CDR3 has 14 residues. V lost 5 bases, J lost 9 bases, and 17 bases lay in between. CDR3 coding DNA: TGTGCCAGCAGCACTGCGGCCGGGGAGGTTGAGCAGTTCTTC. It specifies CASSTAAGEVEQFF.

The V and J genes are TRBV27 and TRBJ2-7; D call uncertain. V was clipped by 5 bases and J by 4 bases, with 9 bases between them. The CDR3 extends over 12 amino acids. In germline, CDR1 is MNHEY, CDR2 SMNVEV (reference sequence). CDR3 DNA sequence: TGTGCCAGCAGTCCCGGTGGGTACGAGCAGTACTTC. Its protein is CASSPGGYEQYF.

The J gene is TRBJ2-6, the V gene TRBV28; D is tentatively TRBD1 or TRBD2 (6 bases each). V was pared by 3 bases and J by 5 bases, with 14 bases between. The CDR3 runs 16 residues. From germline, CDR1 is MDHEN and CDR2 SYDVKM. The CDR3: CASSLPGATRANVLTF. CDR3 bases: TGTGCCAGCAGTTTGCCGGGGGCGACTAGGGCCAACGTCCTGACTTTC.

The table lists this clone with a few counts. The chain joins TRBV28 to TRBJ2-4; D is perhaps TRBD1 (6 bases). The CDR3 spans 16 residues. Trimming shortened V by 7 bases and J by 4 bases, and 20 bases separated the two germline ends. Germline V CDR1 and CDR2: MDHEN, SYDVKM. The CDR3 nucleotides read TGTGCCAGCAACCCGACCGACGGTCAGGGGAAAAACATTCAGTACTTC. Translation gives CASNPTDGQGKNIQYF.

The chain links TRBV9 to TRBJ1-4, with a weak D call TRBD1 (5 bases). This CDR3 spans 14 amino acids. With 4 bases removed from V and 6 bases from J, the gap between germline ends came to 13 bases. Looked up from germline, CDR1 is SGDLS and CDR2 is YYNGEE. The CDR3 loop reads CASSPAGGDEKLFF. CDR3 nucleotides: TGTGCCAGCAGCCCGGCGGGGGGGGATGAAAAACTGTTTTTT. Complete variable domain (other parts from reference TRBV9 and TRBJ1-4): DSGVTQTPKHLITATGQRVTLRCSPRSGDLSVYWYQQSLDQGLQFLIQYYNGEERAKGNILERFSAQQFPDLHSELNLSSLELGDSALYFCASSPAGGDEKLFFGSGTQLSVL.

CDR3 nucleotide sequence: TGTGCCAGCAGCTTAGCGGGACGCAACGAGCAGTACTTC. Its protein is CASSLAGRNEQYF. The chain recombines TRBV7-2 with TRBJ2-7; D may be TRBD1 or TRBD2 (5 bases each). CDR3 length: 13 residues. The germline CDR1 and CDR2 sequences are SGHTA and FQGNSA. Trimming stripped 0 bases from V and 5 bases from J, with 8 bases between.

In the case of this clone: Other DNA sequences in the sample encode the same CDR3. The rearrangement links TRBV14 to TRBJ2-1; 15 bases align to TRBD2. Germline-derived CDR1 and CDR2 are SGHDN and FVKESK. There are 17 residues in the CDR3. J gave up 6 bases and V 0 bases, and 3 bases lay outside the gene matches. The CDR3 DNA reads as TGTGCCAGCAGCCAAGATTGGGGACTAGCGGGAGGCAATGAGCAGTTCTTC. Translated: CASSQDWGLAGGNEQFF. Filled out from reference TRBV14 and TRBJ2-1, the complete variable domain reads EAGVTQFPSHSVIEKGQTVTLRCDPISGHDNLYWYRRVMGKEIKFLLHFVKESKQDESGMPNNRFLAERTGGTYSTLKVQPAELEDSGVYFCASSQDWGLAGGNEQFFGPGTRLTVL.

V usage is TRBV19 and J usage is TRBJ2-7; tentative D call: TRBD2 (5 bases). The CDR3 is 14 residues long. Per the germline V gene, CDR1 is LNHDA and CDR2 is SQIVND (reference sequence). Between the trimmed V and J ends, which lost 1 base and 0 bases, there was a span of 7 bases. CDR3 in amino acids: CASSIAAGSYEQYF. CDR3 nucleotides: TGTGCCAGTAGTATAGCGGCGGGCTCCTACGAGCAGTACTTC.

The chain combines TRBV7-9 with TRBJ2-7; no definite D call. V was clipped by 4 bases and J by 2 bases, with 6 bases between them. This CDR3 has 12 amino acids. CDR1 SEHNR and CDR2 FQNEAQ come from the germline V gene (reference sequence). CDR3 amino acids: CASSYGTYEQYF. The CDR3 coding sequence is TGTGCCAGCAGCTATGGTACCTACGAGCAGTACTTC.

The rearrangement links TRBV9 to TRBJ2-5; no reliable D call. The germline gives CDR1 SGDLS, CDR2 YYNGEE. The CDR3 has 14 residues. Trimming pared 0 bases from V and 4 bases from J, leaving 10 bases between. CDR3 loop: CASSVDSFSETQYF. The CDR3 nucleotides are TGTGCCAGCAGCGTAGACAGTTTTTCAGAGACCCAGTACTTC.

V and J are TRBV5-5 and TRBJ2-7; weak D call: TRBD2 (6 bases). The CDR3 spans 12 residues. The V gene's germline CDR1 is SGHKS and CDR2 YYEKEE (reference sequence). Between the trimmed V and J ends, which lost 4 bases and 4 bases, there was a span of 9 bases. CDR3 coding DNA: TGTGCCAGCAGCCTGGGAGGTTACGAGCAGTACTTC. This translates into CASSLGGYEQYF.

The chain carries TRBV19 and TRBJ2-6, with 9 positions matching TRBD1. Germline V lookup: CDR1 LNHDA, CDR2 SQIVND (reference sequence). CDR3 length: 18 residues. V shed 4 bases and J 2 bases; nucleotides not matched to a gene: 9. CDR3 nucleotide sequence: TGTGCCAGTAGTAGGCTCACAGGGGGCGCCCCTGGGGCCAACGTCCTGACTTTC. Amino acids: CASSRLTGGAPGANVLTF.

The J gene is TRBJ2-7, the V gene TRBV5-5; 9 nucleotides match TRBD1. CDR3 size: 13 residues. V shed 4 bases, J shed 7 bases, and the junction held 6 bases outside the gene matches. Germline loops: CDR1 SGHKS, CDR2 YYEKEE (reference sequence). CDR3 loop: CASSEDRGWEQYF. CDR3 nucleotides: TGTGCCAGCAGCGAGGACAGGGGATGGGAGCAGTACTTC.

The genes are TRBV7-9 and TRBJ1-1, with TRBD1 matching 8 bases. The germline V gene has CDR1 SEHNR and CDR2 FQNEAQ (reference sequence). The CDR3 is made up of 14 amino acids. V dropped 6 bases and J dropped 1; count of bases not matched to a gene: 4. CDR3 region: CASRDGQGNTEAFF. Here the CDR3 DNA reads TGTGCCAGCAGAGACGGACAGGGGAACACTGAAGCTTTCTTT.

This chain joins TRBV29-1 and TRBJ2-7; weak D call: TRBD2 (5 bases). Trimming removed 7 bases from V and 3 bases from J, with 19 bases in between. The germline gives CDR1 SQVTM, CDR2 ANQGSEA. CDR3 length: 14 residues. The CDR3 spells CSARKADGLYEQYF. As DNA, the CDR3 is TGCAGCGCCCGCAAGGCGGACGGACTCTACGAGCAGTACTTC.

The V call is TRBV27, the J call TRBJ2-7; 11 bases align to TRBD2. The CDR3 is 18 residues long. Germline CDR1 MNHEY, CDR2 SMNVEV (reference sequence). The trim removed 0 bases at V and 2 bases at J, leaving 9 bases unmatched. DNA for the CDR3: TGTGCCAGCAGTTTATCTTTTAGCGGGAGGGTCGCACCCTACGAGCAGTACTTC. The encoded protein is CASSLSFSGRVAPYEQYF.

The gene calls are TRBV13 and TRBJ2-3; either TRBD1 or TRBD2 may fit D (5 bases each). This CDR3 region has 16 residues. Trimming stripped 5 bases from V and 2 bases from J, with 17 bases between. CDR1 and CDR2 from the germline V gene are PRHDT and FYEKMQ (reference sequence). This CDR3 is CASSPGTNPYTDTQYF. CDR3 DNA: TGTGCCAGCAGCCCCGGGACCAATCCCTACACAGATACGCAGTATTTT.

The rearrangement joins TRBV7-2 to TRBJ2-2, with a possible D match to TRBD2 (6 bases). Germline lookup yields CDR1 SGHTA and CDR2 FQGNSA. V gave up 4 bases and J gave up 5 bases, with 17 bases separating them. The CDR3 is 16 residues long. CDR3: CASSSRAGRFTGELFF. CDR3 bases: TGTGCCAGCAGCTCTCGTGCAGGGAGGTTTACCGGGGAGCTGTTTTTT.

The chain employs TRBV11-2 and TRBJ2-7; 9 bases map to TRBD1. This CDR3 has 14 residues. Germline CDR1 and CDR2: SGHAT and FQNNGV. After removal of 5 bases from V and 4 bases from J, the junction contained 6 bases not matched to a gene. As DNA, the CDR3 is TGTGCCAGCAGCCTAGCGACAGGGGGGTACGAGCAGTACTTC. Encoded protein: CASSLATGGYEQYF.

The chain links TRBV6-1 to TRBJ2-1; D is possibly TRBD1 (6 bases). The V gene lost 8 bases and the J gene lost 2 bases, with 7 bases spanning the gap. CDR1 and CDR2 (germline): MNHNS, SASEGT. The CDR3 totals 12 residues. CDR3 in amino acids: CASGTTYNEQFF. CDR3 in DNA: TGTGCCAGCGGGACAACCTACAATGAGCAGTTCTTC.

This chain connects TRBV30 to TRBJ2-1; 7 positions agree with TRBD2. This CDR3 is 12 amino acids long. Germline V gene data show CDR1 as GTSNPN and CDR2 as SVGIG (reference sequence). The J segment lost 10 bases and the V segment lost 0 bases, leaving 3 bases of the junction unmatched. For the CDR3, the DNA is TGTGCCTGGAGTGTCACTAGCGACGAGCAGTTCTTC. Translating gives CAWSVTSDEQFF.

CDR3 sequence: CASSQGTGNYGYTF. The CDR3 coding sequence is TGCGCCAGCAGCCAAGGTACAGGGAACTATGGCTACACCTTC. The gene calls are TRBV4-3 and TRBJ1-2, with D possibly being TRBD1 (6 bases). The CDR3 is 14 residues long. The germline V and J ends were trimmed by 1 base and 2 bases, with 8 bases remaining between them. The germline V gene has CDR1 LGHNA and CDR2 YSLEER.

This rearrangement joins TRBV11-2 to TRBJ2-5; TRBD2 matches 8 bases. Germline V gene lookup returns CDR1 SGHAT and CDR2 FQNNGV. The CDR3 contains 15 residues. The ends lost 1 base at V and 2 bases at J; junction bases unmatched: 3. CDR3 residues: CASSLGAGVQETQYF. The CDR3 nucleotides read TGTGCCAGCAGCTTAGGAGCGGGAGTACAAGAGACCCAGTACTTC.

This clone was observed once. CDR3 loop: CASSEDFGLGANVLTF. In DNA form, the CDR3 reads TGTGCCAGCAGTGAAGACTTCGGTCTCGGGGCCAACGTCCTGACTTTC. The V gene is TRBV2, the J gene TRBJ2-6; the D is unclear. The germline CDR1 and CDR2 sequences are SNHLY and FYNNEI. Trimming shortened V by 1 base and J by 4 bases, and 11 bases separated the two germline ends. This CDR3 region has 16 residues.

The rearrangement joins TRBV7-9 to TRBJ2-1, with D perhaps matching TRBD1 or TRBD2 (7 bases each). V was clipped by 2 bases and J by 4 bases, with 21 bases between them. CDR1 is SEHNR, CDR2 FQNEAQ, per germline (reference sequence). The CDR3 length is 18 residues. In DNA form, the CDR3 reads TGTGCCAGCAGCTTAAGAGGGGAAGCCAGGGGGGGTTACAATGAGCAGTTCTTC. Translating it yields CASSLRGEARGGYNEQFF.